The 12 T cell receptor beta chains below all came from one sample that was sequenced in a study of T-cell reconstitution after alpha-beta-depleted transplantation in children. Library preparation (for TCRbeta) was performed with unique molecular identifiers. Using its own MiXCR run on the PCR reads, TCRdb lists one record per CDR3 protein. Of some 550,000 distinct CDR3 sequences detected, 15% to 20% appear once; the ten largest clones hold 2.5% to 3.5%. This specimen consisted of PBMCs from the stem cell graft donor, obtained from the stem cell graft. The receptors come from a human donor who donated a stem cell graft to a child with acute lymphoblastic leukemia.

The sample holds a few counts of this clonotype. The V call is TRBV5-1, the J call TRBJ2-5, with D tentatively TRBD1 (6 bases). Germline assignment: CDR1 SGHRS and CDR2 YFSETQ. The CDR3 length is 14 residues. V was pared by 2 bases and J by 2 bases, with 10 bases between. The CDR3 DNA sequence: TGCGCCAGCAGCTTCTCGACAGGTCAAGAGACCCAGTACTTC. Its translation: CASSFSTGQETQYF.

A few counts support this clonotype. V and J are TRBV7-9 and TRBJ2-2; unclear D gene. Trimming removed 0 bases from V and 7 bases from J, with 6 bases in between. Germline V gene lookup returns CDR1 SEHNR and CDR2 FQNEAQ (reference sequence). The CDR3 consists of 13 residues. The CDR3 DNA reads as TGTGCCAGCAGCTTAGCTCTGCACGGGGAGCTGTTTTTT. Translation gives CASSLALHGELFF. Supplemented by reference TRBV7-9 and TRBJ2-2, the full variable domain reads DTGVSQNPRHKITKRGQNVTFRCDPISEHNRLYWYRQTLGQGPEFLTYFQNEAQLEKSRLLSDRFSAERPKGSFSTLEIQRTEQGDSAMYLCASSLALHGELFFGEGSRLTVL.

This clonotype appeared a few times. The chain combines TRBV10-3 with TRBJ1-4; D is perhaps TRBD1 (6 bases). CDR3 length: 17 amino acids. Trimming took off 3 bases at V and 0 bases at J, with 14 bases between the two ends. CDR1 is ENHRY, CDR2 SYGVKD, per germline. Here the CDR3 reads CAISDGDRPATNEKLFF. The CDR3 DNA is TGTGCCATCAGTGACGGAGACAGGCCCGCAACTAATGAAAAACTGTTTTTT.

In DNA form, the CDR3 reads TGTGCCAGCAGTTCCAATCGAATAACTAGCGGGAGGGCAGATACGCAGTATTTT. The encoded protein is CASSSNRITSGRADTQYF. This chain connects TRBV6-2 or TRBV6-3 to TRBJ2-3; 13 nucleotides match TRBD2. J lost 4 bases, V lost 4 bases, and 11 bases had no gene match. The CDR3 covers 18 residues. CDR1 is MNHEY, CDR2 SVGEGT, per germline.

This clonotype was detected ten times or more. This chain links TRBV5-1 with TRBJ1-1; the D gene is possibly TRBD1 (5 bases). The CDR3 consists of 15 residues. Germline lookup yields CDR1 SGHRS and CDR2 YFSETQ. Trimming cost V 0 bases and J 0 bases, with 9 bases left between them. The CDR3 protein is CASSLAGTLNTEAFF. CDR3 nucleotide sequence: TGCGCCAGCAGCTTGGCCGGGACGTTGAACACTGAAGCTTTCTTT.

This clonotype turned up a few times. The chain carries TRBV29-1 and TRBJ2-1; D is unresolved. The CDR3 consists of 14 residues. Germline loops: CDR1 SQVTM, CDR2 ANQGSEA. Trimming took 3 bases from V and 0 from J, leaving 9 bases between them. The CDR3 DNA is TGCAGCGTTGAGGGGATGAGCTCCTACAATGAGCAGTTCTTC. Protein sequence: CSVEGMSSYNEQFF.

The chain has TRBV29-1 and TRBJ1-1; D unresolved. V gave up 5 bases and J gave up 1 base, with 11 bases separating them. Per the germline V gene, CDR1 is SQVTM and CDR2 is ANQGSEA. The CDR3 has 13 amino acids. The CDR3 loop is CSVYDHRNTEAFF. For the CDR3, the DNA is TGCAGCGTTTATGATCATCGGAACACTGAAGCTTTCTTT.

This clonotype has a handful of counts. V usage is TRBV21-1 and J usage is TRBJ2-5; TRBD1 was called by the table and not checked on the DNA. TRBV21-1 is a pseudogene segment. The CDR3 is 15 residues long. As DNA, the CDR3 is TGTGCCAGCACCGCCCCCCGGACGGGAGAAGAGACCCAGTACTTC. This gives the protein CASTAPRTGEETQYF.

J is TRBJ2-1 and V is TRBV12-3 or TRBV12-4; D is possibly TRBD1 (6 bases). Trimming pared 5 bases from V and 9 bases from J, leaving 20 bases between. This CDR3 comprises 15 residues. CDR3 sequence: CASSDTGKQSTEQFF. CDR3 in DNA: TGTGCCAGCAGTGACACAGGGAAACAGAGCACTGAGCAGTTCTTC.

This clonotype occurred a few times. The chain links TRBV7-8 to TRBJ2-7; no clear D gene. Trimming removed 4 bases at V and 2 bases at J, with 6 bases between. The CDR3 is 12 residues long. Germline lookup yields CDR1 SGHVS and CDR2 FQNEAQ. Here the CDR3 reads CASSSRTYEQYF. The DNA for the CDR3 is TGTGCCAGCAGCTCTCGAACCTACGAGCAGTACTTC.

This clonotype has more than one count but fewer than ten. The gene calls are TRBV7-8 and TRBJ2-3; TRBD2 matches at 16 bases. The CDR3 contains 19 residues. J gave up 4 bases and V 1 base, and 8 bases lay outside the gene matches. The V gene's germline CDR1 is SGHVS and CDR2 FQNEAQ. The chain's CDR3 is CASSLVEGTSGGGPDTQYF. CDR3 sequence (DNA): TGTGCCAGCAGCTTAGTGGAAGGGACTAGCGGGGGGGGCCCAGATACGCAGTATTTT.

The rearrangement joins TRBV15 to TRBJ2-7; tentative D call: TRBD2 (6 bases). Trimming removed 3 bases from V and 2 bases from J, with 20 bases in between. Germline V CDR1 and CDR2: LNHNV, YYDKDF (reference sequence). The CDR3 covers 17 residues. This chain's CDR3 is CATSRVAEGRVPYEQYF. In DNA form, the CDR3 reads TGTGCCACCAGCAGGGTGGCGGAGGGCAGGGTCCCCTACGAGCAGTACTTC. Looking up the rest from reference TRBV15 and TRBJ2-7 gives the full variable domain: DAMVIQNPRYQVTQFGKPVTLSCSQTLNHNVMYWYQQKSSQAPKLLFHYYDKDFNNEADTPDNFQSRRPNTSFCFLDIRSPGLGDTAMYLCATSRVAEGRVPYEQYFGPGTRLTVT.